This entry lists 9 T cell receptor beta chains sequenced from one sample in a study of T cells in Graves' hyperthyroidism and ophthalmopathy (dated by TCRdb to about 2019). Library preparation employed multiplex PCR. Instrument on record: Illumina HiSeq 2000. The TCR beta CDR3 regions were amplified from RNA transcripts. The TCR CDR3 was subjected to a first round of RT-PCR using the HTBI primer set and the Qiagen OneStep RT-PCR kit. The public reads were quality trimmed at Q25 with fastp and then assembled into clones with MiXCR by TCRdb, keeping productive beta chains. Entries are consolidated by CDR3 protein sequence, retaining the most common genes and DNA. Here the sample has approximately 430,000 distinct CDR3 sequences; approximately 15% occur a single time. The leading ten clones occupy approximately 7.5% of the sample. The material sequenced was blood. These receptors were taken from a woman younger than 30 with Graves' hyperthyroidism.

This clonotype was counted many times. The J gene is TRBJ2-3, the V gene TRBV11-3; D may correspond to TRBD1 or TRBD2 (5 bases each). Germline CDR1 reads SGHNT; CDR2 reads YENEEA. V lost 3 bases, J lost 11 bases, and 15 bases lay in between. The CDR3 length is 13 residues. This CDR3 is CASSFDGGGEQYF. CDR3 coding DNA: TGTGCCAGCAGCTTCGATGGGGGTGGGGAGCAGTATTTT. The complete variable domain, with remaining parts taken from reference TRBV11-3 and TRBJ2-3, reads EAGVVQSPRYKIIEKKQPVAFWCNPISGHNTLYWYLQNLGQGPELLIRYENEEAVDDSQLPKDRFSAERLKGVDSTLKIQPAELGDSAVYLCASSFDGGGEQYFGPGTRLTVL.

In regard to this clonotype: The junction differs from germline at one of its ends, possibly a read error. The chain recombines TRBV30 with TRBJ2-2; a possible D gene is TRBD2 (5 bases). Germline loops: CDR1 GTSNPN, CDR2 SVGIG (reference sequence). There are 15 residues in the CDR3. CDR3 nucleotides: TGTGCCTGGAGTGGCAACCGGCACTACGCCGGGGAGCTGGTTTTT. Amino acid sequence: CAWSGNRHYAGELVF.

This clonotype came up a few times. This chain connects TRBV4-2 to TRBJ2-3; TRBD2 matches 10 bases. The CDR3 spans 16 residues. CDR1 and CDR2 (germline): LGHNA, YNFKEQ. J lost 2 bases, V lost 4 bases, and 6 bases had no gene match. Here the CDR3 reads CASSRELAGPTDTQYF. The CDR3 DNA reads TGTGCCAGCAGCCGGGAACTAGCGGGACCCACAGATACGCAGTATTTT.

This clonotype has at least ten counts. The chain employs TRBV3-1 and TRBJ2-3; no clear D. V was pared by 4 bases and J by 2 bases, with 13 bases between. This CDR3 is 15 amino acids long. Germline V gene sequence: CDR1 LGHDT, CDR2 YNNKEL (reference sequence). The CDR3 reads CASSLGSLNTDTQYF. In DNA form, the CDR3 reads TGTGCCAGCAGCCTGGGAAGTCTTAACACAGATACGCAGTATTTT.

This rearrangement joins TRBV18 to TRBJ1-4; 10 nucleotides agree with TRBD1. The CDR3 has 17 residues. From germline, CDR1 is KGHSH and CDR2 LQKENI. V lost 2 bases to trimming and J lost 3 bases; unmatched junction nucleotides: 6. CDR3 sequence: CASSPTGQGPSNEKLFF. In DNA, the CDR3 is TGTGCCAGCTCACCAACGGGACAGGGGCCTTCTAATGAAAAACTGTTTTTT.

This clonotype appeared many times. The chain carries TRBV6-1 and TRBJ1-2; D remains ambiguous. V lost 3 bases and J 8 bases, leaving 7 bases between the germline ends. The CDR3 consists of 11 residues. CDR1 and CDR2 from the germline V gene are MNHNS and SASEGT. The CDR3 loop is CASSEGGGYTF. The DNA of the CDR3 is TGTGCCAGCAGTGAGGGTGGAGGCTACACCTTC.

This clonotype was observed at least ten times. This sequence joins TRBV12-3 or TRBV12-4 and TRBJ1-2, with D possibly TRBD1 on 5 matching bases. The CDR3 covers 13 residues. Trimming took off 1 base at V and 7 bases at J, with 10 bases between the two ends. In DNA, the CDR3 is TGTGCCAGCAGTTTAGTGGGGGTTTCTGGCTACACCTTC. Translation: CASSLVGVSGYTF.

This chain joins TRBV6-1 and TRBJ1-4, with D possibly TRBD1 on 6 matching bases. V was pared by 8 bases and J by 8 bases, with 18 bases between. The CDR3 length is 14 residues. The germline V gene encodes CDR1 MNHNS and CDR2 SASEGT. The DNA of the CDR3 is TGTGCCAGCGAGGGGGACATAAGTCCCGAAAAACTGTTTTTT. Its translation: CASEGDISPEKLFF.

This clonotype showed up many times. The chain recombines TRBV11-1 with TRBJ1-2; D not resolved. The CDR3 runs 16 residues. V lost 5 bases to trimming and J lost 5 bases, with 21 bases between them. Germline V gene lookup returns CDR1 SGHAT and CDR2 FQDESV (reference sequence). The CDR3 reads CASSAPRRGFWYGYTF. DNA for the CDR3: TGTGCCAGCAGCGCCCCTCGGAGAGGGTTCTGGTATGGCTACACCTTC.